The sequence of this T cell receptor beta chain was determined in a study of blood T cell repertoires in COVID-19. This clone was counted a few times. The CDR3 has 14 residues. CDR1 and CDR2 from the germline V gene are MNHEY and SMNVEV (reference sequence). Between the trimmed V and J ends, which lost 7 bases and 3 bases, there was a span of 14 bases. Data came from immunoSEQ multiplex PCR; TCRdb stores just in-frame clones and leaves some out. In the table there are about 200,000 clones, about 81% of which are singletons. The chain combines TRBV27 with TRBJ2-3; maybe TRBD2 (6 bases). Source material: peripheral blood. The sequence came from a woman aged 80 or over with COVID-19, enrolled during active disease. CDR3: CASMGWGGTDTQYF. The CDR3 bases are TGTGCCAGCATGGGCTGGGGAGGTACAGATACGCAGTATTTT.